The rows below give T cell receptor beta chains drawn from one sample of a study of T-cell reconstitution after alpha-beta-depleted transplantation in children. TCRdb itself ran the PCR reads through MiXCR, one entry per CDR3 protein. The sample lists approximately 400,000 distinct CDR3 sequences; approximately 10% were seen once. Sequences were derived from PBMCs from the stem cell graft donor, sampled from the stem cell graft. These TCRs come from a human donor who donated a stem cell graft to a child with acute myeloid leukemia. Each CDR3 is given with its conserved first and last residue. The D gene is left open where the match is weak. Clone size, where shown, is once, few, many, or a class for clones that have expanded.

few,TRBJ2-5,TRBV7-9,NA,CASSLEGRGTETQYF,TGTGCCAGCAGCTTAGAGGGCAGGGGTACAGAGACCCAGTACTTC
NA,TRBJ2-2,TRBV4-1,NA,CASSQDFPSTGELFF,TGCGCCAGCAGCCAAGATTTCCCTAGCACCGGGGAGCTGTTTTTT
many,TRBJ2-1,TRBV5-1,NA,CASSLESPSHEQFF,TGCGCCAGCAGTCTCGAGTCCCCAAGTCATGAGCAGTTCTTC
few,TRBJ2-2,TRBV4-1,NA,CASSQVMGELFF,TGCGCCAGCAGCCAAGTTATGGGGGAGCTGTTTTTT
NA,TRBJ2-1,TRBV7-8,TRBD1,CASSPSGTGYYNEQFF,TGTGCCAGCAGCCCCTCGGGGACAGGGTATTACAATGAGCAGTTCTTC
NA,TRBJ1-4,TRBV12-3/TRBV12-4,TRBD1,CASLLEGAANEKLFF,TGTGCCAGCCTCCTGGAGGGGGCTGCTAATGAAAAACTGTTTTTT
few,TRBJ2-6,TRBV18,TRBD2,CASSPSGLAKTLSGANVLTF,TGTGCCAGCTCACCATCGGGACTAGCAAAGACACTCTCTGGGGCCAACGTCCTGACTTTC
NA,TRBJ2-3,TRBV7-3,TRBD2,CASSLSLSGITDTQYF,TGTGCCAGCAGCCTAAGCCTTAGCGGGATCACAGATACGCAGTATTTT
NA,TRBJ2-5,TRBV24-1,TRBD2,CATSDSGTSGETQYF,TGTGCCACCAGTGATTCCGGGACTAGCGGGGAGACCCAGTACTTC
NA,TRBJ1-1,TRBV5-1,NA,CASSLGVTRRTEAFF,TGCGCCAGCAGCTTGGGGGTAACCCGACGGACTGAAGCTTTCTTT
few,TRBJ1-6,TRBV12-3/TRBV12-4,NA,CASSMMRSLSNSPLHF,TGTGCCAGCAGTATGATGAGGTCTCTTAGTAATTCACCCCTCCACTTT
NA,TRBJ1-6,TRBV20-1,TRBD1,CSARDWDREGPEGYSPLHF,TGCAGTGCTAGAGATTGGGACAGGGAAGGACCAGAGGGATATTCACCCCTCCACTTT
NA,TRBJ2-1,TRBV20-1,TRBD2,CSASSGDYEQFF,TGCAGTGCTAGCAGCGGGGACTATGAGCAGTTCTTC
NA,TRBJ2-1,TRBV10-3,TRBD2,CAISDPGLAGDEQFF,TGTGCCATCAGTGACCCGGGACTAGCGGGAGATGAGCAGTTCTTC
many,TRBJ2-7,TRBV25-1,NA,CASSRSLYEQYF,TGTGCCAGCAGCCGGAGCCTTTACGAGCAGTACTTC
medium-sized,TRBJ2-3,TRBV12-3/TRBV12-4,TRBD2,CASSFLAGGDTQYF,TGTGCCAGCAGTTTTCTAGCGGGGGGGGATACGCAGTATTTT
NA,TRBJ2-7,TRBV30,TRBD1,CASEGRDRSYEQYF,TGTGCCTCCGAGGGAAGGGACAGGAGCTACGAGCAGTACTTC
many,TRBJ1-5,TRBV12-3/TRBV12-4,NA,CASSPGHGYGNQPQHF,TGTGCCAGCAGTCCGGGACACGGATATGGCAATCAGCCCCAGCATTTT
many,TRBJ1-5,TRBV20-1,NA,CSASNRNQPQHF,TGCAGTGCCTCGAATCGCAATCAGCCCCAGCATTTT
few,TRBJ1-5,TRBV6-5,NA,CASSYTATVNQPQHF,TGTGCCAGCAGTTATACCGCAACAGTCAATCAGCCCCAGCATTTT
many,TRBJ2-2,TRBV7-8,NA,CASSSTSTNTGELFF,TGTGCCAGCAGCTCAACTAGTACGAACACCGGGGAGCTGTTTTTT
NA,TRBJ2-7,TRBV5-1,NA,CASSLGRTDYEQYF,TGCGCCAGCAGCTTGGGGAGGACAGACTACGAGCAGTACTTC
few,TRBJ1-5,TRBV6-5,NA,CASSYSPHGGQPQHF,TGTGCCAGCAGTTACTCTCCCCACGGGGGTCAGCCCCAGCATTTT
few,TRBJ2-2,TRBV12-3/TRBV12-4,NA,CASSLPASNTGELFF,TGTGCCAGCAGTTTACCAGCCTCGAACACCGGGGAGCTGTTTTTT
few,TRBJ2-1,TRBV5-4,NA,CASSGGARDNEQFF,TGTGCCAGCAGCGGGGGGGCCCGGGACAATGAGCAGTTCTTC
NA,TRBJ2-2,TRBV6-1,NA,CASSDRGFGELFF,TGTGCCAGCAGTGATCGGGGGTTTGGGGAGCTGTTTTTT
many,TRBJ2-1,TRBV28,TRBD1,CASSEDRGNNEQFF,TGTGCCAGCAGTGAGGACAGGGGGAACAATGAGCAGTTCTTC
few,TRBJ1-4,TRBV3-1,TRBD1,CASSPKTSTGGGEKLFF,TGTGCCAGCAGCCCTAAGACCTCCACAGGGGGCGGTGAAAAACTGTTTTTT
many,TRBJ2-4,TRBV12-3/TRBV12-4,NA,CASSLALVGAKNIQYF,TGTGCCAGCAGTTTAGCCCTGGTGGGGGCCAAAAACATTCAGTACTTC
many,TRBJ1-2,TRBV5-6,NA,CASSLGDGPLYGYTF,TGTGCCAGCAGCTTGGGAGACGGACCTCTCTATGGCTACACCTTC
few,TRBJ2-2,TRBV5-1,NA,CASRLDTRGSTGELFF,TGCGCCAGCCGACTCGACACCCGGGGATCCACCGGGGAGCTGTTTTTT
NA,TRBJ2-6,TRBV28,TRBD1,CASSTDRVSGANVLTF,TGTGCCAGCAGTACAGACAGGGTATCTGGGGCCAACGTCCTGACTTTC
many,TRBJ2-3,TRBV4-2,TRBD2,CASSQDALAGVTQYF,TGTGCCAGCAGCCAAGATGCCCTAGCGGGAGTTACGCAGTATTTT
many,TRBJ2-1,TRBV7-2,NA,CASSLAGTSYEQFF,TGTGCCAGCAGCTTAGCGGGCACTAGCTATGAGCAGTTCTTC
NA,TRBJ2-1,TRBV27,NA,CASSLGGQGNYEQFF,TGTGCCAGCAGTTTAGGTGGCCAGGGTAACTATGAGCAGTTCTTC
NA,TRBJ1-5,TRBV12-3/TRBV12-4,TRBD1,CASSPGQGYQPQHF,TGTGCCAGCAGCCCGGGACAGGGGTATCAGCCCCAGCATTTT
few,TRBJ2-3,TRBV12-3/TRBV12-4,NA,CASSLKSGSTDTQYF,TGTGCCAGCAGTTTAAAGTCGGGGAGCACAGATACGCAGTATTTT
NA,TRBJ2-3,TRBV25-1,NA,CASSEWGSTDTQYF,TGTGCCAGCAGTGAATGGGGGAGCACAGATACGCAGTATTTT
NA,TRBJ2-3,TRBV5-1,TRBD2,CASQTSGGGDTQYF,TGCGCCAGCCAGACTAGCGGGGGTGGAGATACGCAGTATTTT
few,TRBJ1-5,TRBV5-1,NA,CASSLGGVSQPQHF,TGCGCCAGCAGCTTGGGCGGGGTGAGTCAGCCCCAGCATTTT
many,TRBJ1-5,TRBV7-9,TRBD1,CASSSGQGKNQPQHF,TGTGCCAGCAGCTCCGGACAGGGGAAAAATCAGCCCCAGCATTTT
few,TRBJ2-5,TRBV6-1,NA,CASSVVPQETQYF,TGTGCCAGCAGTGTTGTCCCACAAGAGACCCAGTACTTC
few,TRBJ1-5,TRBV7-6,NA,CASSLGNSGEPQHF,TGTGCCAGCAGCTTAGGGAATTCGGGGGAGCCCCAGCATTTT
few,TRBJ2-1,TRBV6-1,NA,CASGTALQVNEQFF,TGTGCCAGCGGGACTGCCTTGCAGGTCAATGAGCAGTTCTTC
many,TRBJ2-7,TRBV27,TRBD1,CASSYRGPPGYEQYF,TGTGCCAGCAGCTACAGGGGACCCCCAGGATACGAGCAGTACTTC